This is a list of T cell receptor beta chains from one sample in a study of T cell responses to AZD1222 COVID-19 vaccine. Profiled with immunoSEQ multiplex PCR; TCRdb holds only in-frame clones, not every one. Here the sample spans around 150,000 clones, 90% being singletons. The sequences come from peripheral blood, collected 28 days after the second AZD1222 dose. These receptors all stem from an adult who received the AZD1222 COVID-19 vaccine. The CDR3 runs from the conserved cysteine through the conserved F or W. D genes are given only for firm matches. The size entry is marked missing in some rows and otherwise reads once, few, many or a size class.

j_call d_call v_call clone_size cdr3_aa cdr3_nt
TRBJ2-7 - TRBV19 - CASSPGYEQYF TGTGCCAGTAGTCCGGGTTACGAGCAGTACTTC
TRBJ1-2 - TRBV19 - CASSIRKGNYGYTF TGTGCCAGTAGTATAAGGAAAGGGAACTATGGCTACACCTTC
TRBJ2-3 TRBD1 TRBV5-1 - CASSSTGDSTDTQYF TGCGCCAGCAGCTCCACAGGGGACAGCACAGATACGCAGTATTTT
TRBJ2-3 TRBD2 TRBV28 - CASSLGSGSAQYF TGTGCCAGCAGTTTGGGCAGCGGGAGTGCGCAGTATTTT
TRBJ2-1 - TRBV7-9 - CASSLVGTEQFF TGTGCCAGCAGCTTAGTAGGGACTGAGCAGTTCTTC
TRBJ2-5 - TRBV28 - CASSPNNEETQYF TGTGCCAGCTCCCCCAATAACGAAGAGACCCAGTACTTC
TRBJ2-1 - TRBV20-1 - CSARLGREQFF TGCAGTGCTAGACTCGGGCGGGAGCAGTTCTTC
TRBJ2-7 - TRBV25-1 - CASSDLGGSSYEQYF TGTGCCAGCAGTGACCTCGGGGGCTCGTCCTACGAGCAGTACTTC
TRBJ1-5 - TRBV4-3 once CASSQGGGPNQPQHF TGCGCCAGCAGCCAAGGAGGAGGGCCCAATCAGCCCCAGCATTTT
TRBJ1-1 - TRBV9 - CASSVSWGQYTEAFF TGTGCCAGCAGCGTAAGCTGGGGCCAGTACACTGAAGCTTTCTTT
TRBJ1-4 TRBD1 TRBV2 - CASTEQGAQTNEKLFF TGTGCCAGCACCGAACAGGGGGCGCAAACTAATGAAAAACTGTTTTTT
TRBJ1-3 - TRBV12-3/TRBV12-4 - CASRPISGNTIYF TGTGCCAGCAGACCTATAAGTGGAAACACCATATATTTT
TRBJ2-3 - TRBV6-1 - CASSEREVDTQYF TGTGCCAGCAGTGAAAGAGAAGTGGATACGCAGTATTTT
TRBJ2-3 TRBD1 TRBV10-3 - CAISDGTGGLDTQYF TGTGCCATCAGTGATGGGACAGGGGGTTTGGATACGCAGTATTTT
TRBJ2-7 TRBD2 TRBV28 once CASSPGTSGGRREQYF TGTGCCAGCAGTCCGGGGACTAGCGGGGGCAGGAGAGAGCAGTACTTC
TRBJ2-7 - TRBV5-4 - CASSQDDSDSYEQYF TGTGCCAGCAGCCAGGACGACTCTGACTCCTACGAGCAGTACTTC
TRBJ1-2 - TRBV7-2 - CASSLVGALRGVDSGYTF TGTGCCAGCAGCTTAGTAGGGGCCCTCCGGGGAGTTGATAGCGGCTACACCTTC
TRBJ1-2 - TRBV28 - CASSLRTNYGYTF TGTGCCAGCAGTTTAAGGACTAACTATGGCTACACCTTC
TRBJ1-2 - TRBV6-5 - CASSYWGAPNYGYTF TGTGCCAGCAGTTACTGGGGGGCGCCTAACTATGGCTACACCTTC
TRBJ2-7 TRBD2 TRBV5-1 - CASSGTSGNLYEQYF TGCGCCAGCAGCGGGACTAGCGGGAACCTCTACGAGCAGTACTTC
TRBJ1-4 - TRBV6-6 - CASNRDKGAVGGLLFF TGTGCCAGCAACCGGGACAAGGGAGCGGTGGGGGGGTTACTGTTTTTT
TRBJ2-1 TRBD1 TRBV19 - CASSIGDRGSYNEQFF TGTGCCAGTAGCATCGGGGACAGGGGGTCCTACAATGAGCAGTTCTTC
TRBJ2-4 TRBD1 TRBV2 - CASSETGTGGYIQYF TGTGCCAGCAGTGAAACCGGGACAGGGGGCTACATTCAGTACTTC
TRBJ2-7 TRBD1 TRBV7-9 - CASSLEPGQGAYEQYF TGTGCCAGCAGCTTAGAACCGGGACAGGGGGCCTACGAGCAGTACTTC